This T cell receptor (beta chain) was recorded in a study of shared clonotypes between healthy human individuals. Sequenced by immunoSEQ multiplex PCR; TCRdb stores in-frame clones only, minus some. The sample has over 1.4 million clones; around 95% are singletons. This clone was seen a single time. The germline CDR1 and CDR2 sequences are LNHDA and SQIVND (reference sequence). The CDR3 totals 15 residues. The J segment lost 6 bases and the V segment lost 0 bases, leaving 7 bases of the junction unmatched. The chain couples TRBV19 to TRBJ1-2; 7 nucleotides agree with TRBD1. The source is a man aged 30 to 45 in good health. Sequenced input: naive CD4+ T cells sorted from blood. Subset: CD45RA+ positively selected. The CDR3 loop reads CASSIDPGGRDGYTF. DNA for the CDR3: TGTGCCAGTAGTATAGATCCAGGGGGGCGCGATGGCTACACCTTC.